Each of the 2 T cell receptor beta chains below was sequenced from the same sample in a study of blood T cell repertoires in COVID-19. Assay: immunoSEQ multiplex PCR; the TCRdb copy retains only in-frame clones and omits some. The sample has approximately 300,000 clones; more than 85% are singletons. Sequencing was done on a sample of PBMCs or T cells enriched from blood (not recorded which). The receptor source for this set is a young woman who had recovered from COVID-19.

The chain employs TRBV19 and TRBJ1-2; 8 positions agree with TRBD1. The junction had 8 bases not matched to a gene; V was cut back by 8 bases and J by 6 bases. Germline V gene lookup returns CDR1 LNHDA and CDR2 SQIVND (reference sequence). This CDR3 comprises 13 residues. In nucleotides, the CDR3 is TGTGCCAGTGCGGACCCAGGGGGCAATGGCTACACCTTC. The encoded protein is CASADPGGNGYTF.

V usage is TRBV7-3 and J usage is TRBJ2-2; 12 bases are a match to TRBD2. The CDR3 is 14 amino acids. Germline CDR1 SGHTA, CDR2 FQGTGA. The junction had 1 base not matched to a gene; V was cut back by 4 bases and J by 7 bases. The chain's CDR3 is CASSSTSGSGELFF. CDR3 in DNA: TGTGCCAGCAGCTCGACTAGCGGGAGCGGGGAGCTGTTTTTT.